This TCR beta chain was sequenced for a study of technical replicates of blood from four donors. The V segment lost 4 bases and the J segment 5 bases; nucleotides outside the gene matches: 5. CDR3 length equals 15 residues. CDR1 is SGHNT and CDR2 is YYREEE in the germline V gene (reference sequence). Only in-frame clones appear in the TCRdb table, and some are missing; sequencing was by immunoSEQ multiplex PCR. The sample contains under 45,000 clones, 96% of which appear only once. The sequenced sample consisted of T cells isolated from PBMCs. The chain links TRBV5-4 to TRBJ2-7; 14 bases map to TRBD2. The sequence was obtained from a human donor in good health. CDR3 loop: CASSGGTSGSHEQYF. Written as DNA, the CDR3 is TGTGCCAGCAGCGGAGGGACTAGCGGGAGCCACGAGCAGTACTTC.